This TCR beta chain derives from a study of T cells in Graves' hyperthyroidism and ophthalmopathy. This clonotype was found a few times. Amplified TCR beta CDR3 regions derived from RNA transcripts. RT-PCR in the first round (using the HTBI primer set) targeted the TCR CDR3. TCRdb reprocessed the multiplex PCR reads with MiXCR, giving one entry per CDR3 protein. The data show about 610,000 distinct CDR3 sequences, approximately 16% seen once. Sequenced material: blood. This clonotype originated in a middle-aged woman with Graves' ophthalmopathy.

Written as DNA, the CDR3 is TGTGCCAGCAGTGAAATTGGACAGGTGCCTAGCTACACCTTC. Protein sequence: CASSEIGQVPSYTF. The chain has TRBV6-1 and TRBJ1-2; 7 bases agree with TRBD1. The CDR3 is 14 amino acids. Germline lookup yields CDR1 MNHNS and CDR2 SASEGT. Trimming removed 2 bases from V and 9 bases from J; junction bases left unmatched: 9.